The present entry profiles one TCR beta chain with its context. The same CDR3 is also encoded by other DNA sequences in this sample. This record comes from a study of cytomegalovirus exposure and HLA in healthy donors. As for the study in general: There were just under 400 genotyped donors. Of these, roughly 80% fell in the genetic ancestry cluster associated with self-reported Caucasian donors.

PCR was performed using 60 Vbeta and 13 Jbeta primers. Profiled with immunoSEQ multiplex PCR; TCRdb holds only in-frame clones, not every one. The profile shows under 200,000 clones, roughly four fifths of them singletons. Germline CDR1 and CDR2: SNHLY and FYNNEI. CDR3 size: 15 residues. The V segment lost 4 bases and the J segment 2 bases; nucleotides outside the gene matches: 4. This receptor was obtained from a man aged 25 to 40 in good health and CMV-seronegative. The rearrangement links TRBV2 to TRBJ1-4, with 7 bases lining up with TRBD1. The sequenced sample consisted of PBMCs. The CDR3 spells CASSGTGLTNEKLFF. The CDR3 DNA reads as TGTGCCAGCAGTGGGACAGGTCTTACTAATGAAAAACTGTTTTTT.